A selection of T cell receptor beta chains follows, all from one sample in a study of graft-versus-host responses after intestinal transplantation. Clones were sequenced by immunoSEQ multiplex PCR, and TCRdb holds only the in-frame ones, with some missing. The sample shows around 10,000 clones, 25% to 30% of them seen only once. The starting material was alloreactive CD4+ T cells from a mixed lymphocyte reaction culture, obtained before intestinal transplant. These receptors were taken from a human patient who received an intestinal transplant. The CDR3 runs from the conserved cysteine through the conserved F or W. D genes are given only for firm matches. Some rows mark clone size as missing; the rest say once, few, many or name a class of expanded clone.

j_call	d_call	clone_size	v_call	cdr3_aa	cdr3_nt
TRBJ1-2	.	many	TRBV7-8	CASSLLSRQAANLNYGYTF	TGTGCCAGCAGCCTACTCTCCCGGCAGGCGGCCAACCTCAACTATGGCTACACCTTC
TRBJ1-2	.	.	TRBV9	CASSVYGDNYGYTF	TGTGCCAGCAGCGTTTACGGGGATAACTATGGCTACACCTTC
TRBJ2-1	TRBD2	medium-sized	TRBV4-1	CASSQDLASGLYNEQFF	TGCGCCAGCAGCCAAGACTTAGCTAGCGGGTTGTACAATGAGCAGTTCTTC
TRBJ2-5	.	medium-sized	TRBV27	CASSLEPYQETQYF	TGTGCCAGCAGTTTAGAGCCATACCAAGAGACCCAGTACTTC
TRBJ1-2	.	few	TRBV28	CASSLFGPFEGYTF	TGTGCCAGCAGTTTATTCGGACCCTTTGAGGGCTACACCTTC
TRBJ2-5	.	.	TRBV11-2	CASSLGNVVHHGETQYF	TGTGCCAGCAGCTTAGGCAATGTCGTTCACCATGGGGAGACCCAGTACTTC
TRBJ1-2	.	.	TRBV7-9	CASIRGNSGPNYGYTF	TGTGCCAGCATCCGGGGCAACTCGGGGCCTAACTATGGCTACACCTTC
TRBJ2-1	TRBD2	.	TRBV2	CASGKWGLAGEAGDNEQFF	TGTGCCAGCGGAAAATGGGGACTAGCGGGAGAGGCTGGGGACAATGAGCAGTTCTTC
TRBJ2-7	TRBD2	medium-sized	TRBV27	CASRPLAGVTEQYF	TGTGCCAGCAGACCCTTAGCGGGAGTAACCGAGCAGTACTTC
TRBJ1-1	TRBD1	.	TRBV6-5	CASSRTGEAEAFF	TGTGCCAGCAGTCGGACAGGGGAGGCTGAAGCTTTCTTT